This T cell receptor beta chain was sequenced in a study of T cell responses to AZD1222 COVID-19 vaccine (dated by TCRdb to the early 2020s). As for the study more broadly: Because spike-specific TCR depth and breadth did not differ between the two schedules, AZD1222 recipients who got a second dose at roughly 4 weeks were pooled with those who got a second dose at roughly 12 weeks. TCR sequencing covered fewer than 250 trial participants: 207 given two doses of AZD1222 and about 26 given two doses of MenACWY control vaccine. Trial participants were enrolled by age into 18-55, 56-69 and 70-plus year subgroups, with around 150, 28 and 57 TCR-sequenced participants respectively. Overall study results and their limits: Conclusions about previously exposed vaccinees are limited, since just five or six AZD1222 recipients were seropositive for SARS-CoV-2 at baseline. Because no day 14 peak-response samples were available, repertoires were characterized only after the peak T cell response. Spike-specific TCR breadth and depth rose significantly after two AZD1222 doses compared with day 0 and with MenACWY recipients. The 56-69-year group was small, and its depth increase did not reach significance, likely because of low power. The whole spike protein was spanned by vaccine-associated CD4 TCRs, and dominant responses were seen in regions 160-218 and 743-854. Participants were mostly white British, with more females than males. The authors suggested clonal diversity may have been underestimated. Nearly half of unique spike-specific TCRs reportedly recognized epitopes outside regions mutated in the B.1.351 and B.1.1.7 variants.

The CDR3 regions of human TCRbeta chains were analyzed by immunosequencing. In the authors' own workflow: TCRs in the repertoires were compared against a reference library of SARS-CoV-2-specific TCRs that had been generated with the MIRA antigen-specificity platform. Breadth was defined as the fraction of unique TCRs that were SARS-CoV-2-associated, and depth was defined as the fraction of total T cells that were SARS-CoV-2-associated. Using the MIRA data, each spike-specific TCR was assigned both to the spike region to which the TCR was reactive and to a CD4 or CD8 class. Log10-transformed breadth and depth values were compared by one-way ANOVA with Sidak's multiple comparisons tests. Here the immuneACCESS table is served through TCRdb, limited to in-frame sequences with V and J called. Missing clones are a known gap in these copies; in checked studies unresolved V genes cover under half, and the rest lacks a known reason. V, J and clone size reflect that table, while D and trimming were determined from the DNA. The table for this sample lists 150,000 or so clones; approximately 91% of them were counted only once. Jointly, the top ten make up just under 6.5% of the sample.

The CDR3 starts with the cysteine, ends with the phenylalanine, and has 12 residues. Only the CDR3 portion is preserved as DNA: 36 bases, with reading frame beginning at the first base. At the junction V is shortened by 5 bases and J by 5 bases, with 9 bases in between. The germline V gene yields KGHSH for CDR1 and LQKENI for CDR2. Taken with the paper, the label for time point translates to: baseline before first vaccination. The vaccinee samples were drawn from two UK trials, COV001 and COV002, one of which was a single-blind randomized controlled phase 2/3 trial testing AZD1222 (ChAdOx1 nCoV-19) in healthy adults. For TCRbeta chain sequencing, PBMC samples were collected from trial participants at day 0 and at day 28 after the second dose. Of note for this clone: Its antigen remains unidentified. No much larger clone is present one base from it, and per-base qualities are unavailable.

The V and J genes are TRBV18 and TRBJ1-1; no D segment can be confidently identified. This receptor was taken from an adult in good health. The sequenced sample was peripheral blood, obtained on day 0 of AZD1222 vaccination. The CDR3 protein sequence reads: CASSETQTEAFF. The nucleotides read TGTGCCAGCTCAGAGACCCAGACTGAAGCTTTCTTT.